This TCR beta chain was recorded in a study of cytomegalovirus exposure and HLA in healthy donors. General study results and limits: Available immune exposure information was restricted to CMV serostatus only. Later genetic work tied a missense DCLRE1C variant to beta-chain V and J trimming.

13 Jbeta primers and 60 Vbeta primers were used for the PCR. Original processing methods: It was a later analysis that counted 79 million or so unique TCR beta chains, of which about 10 million were shared. Method: immunoSEQ multiplex PCR; TCRdb's copy keeps in-frame clones and lacks some. V, J and clone size derive from that table, while D and trimming were established from the DNA sequence. The table records about 120,000 clones, roughly 80% of them present only once. This CDR3 comprises 15 residues. V lost 5 bases, J lost 2 bases, and 4 bases stayed unmatched. Germline lookup yields CDR1 SGHTA and CDR2 FQGNSA. A note on this clone: Antigen: not known.

The sample was PBMCs. The receptor was derived from a man younger than 40 in good health and CMV-seronegative. The genes are TRBV7-2 and TRBJ2-5, with 11 bases that match TRBD1. The CDR3 bases are TGTGCCAGCAGCGGGGACAGGGGGTGGCAAGAGACCCAGTACTTC. This encodes CASSGDRGWQETQYF.